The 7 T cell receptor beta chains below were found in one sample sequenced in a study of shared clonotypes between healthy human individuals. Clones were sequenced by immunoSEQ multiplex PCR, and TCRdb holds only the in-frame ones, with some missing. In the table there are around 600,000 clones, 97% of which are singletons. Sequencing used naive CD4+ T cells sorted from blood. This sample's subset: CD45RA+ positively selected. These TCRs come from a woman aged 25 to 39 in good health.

Written as DNA, the CDR3 is TGTGCCAGCAGTGACAGTCTAGTCGGTTACACAGATACGCAGTATTTT. Protein product: CASSDSLVGYTDTQYF. This chain joins TRBV6-1 and TRBJ2-3; D is ambiguous. The length of the CDR3 is 16 residues. V gave up 3 bases and J gave up 2 bases, with 15 bases separating them. Germline lookup yields CDR1 MNHNS and CDR2 SASEGT.

The CDR3 DNA reads as TGTGCCAGCAGTACAGGGTACGCGAACACCGGGGAGCTGTTTTTT. Translated, it gives CASSTGYANTGELFF. This chain joins TRBV6-1 and TRBJ2-2; a possible D gene is TRBD1 (6 bases). V was clipped by 5 bases and J by 0 bases, with 10 bases between them. The CDR3 is made up of 15 amino acids. The germline gives CDR1 MNHNS, CDR2 SASEGT.

This CDR3 is CASIPRQDLWGPNIQYF. The CDR3 DNA sequence: TGTGCCAGCATTCCCCGACAGGACCTCTGGGGACCGAACATTCAGTACTTC. This sequence joins TRBV28 and TRBJ2-4; tentatively, D is TRBD1 (6 bases). CDR1 is MDHEN and CDR2 is SYDVKM in the germline V gene. The CDR3 length is 17 residues. Trimming removed 7 bases at V and 7 bases at J, with 26 bases between. Full variable domain (outside the CDR3, taken from reference TRBV28 and TRBJ2-4): DVKVTQSSRYLVKRTGEKVFLECVQDMDHENMFWYRQDPGLGLRLIYFSYDVKMKEKGDIPEGYSVSREKKERFSLILESASTNQTSMYLCASIPRQDLWGPNIQYFGAGTRLSVL.

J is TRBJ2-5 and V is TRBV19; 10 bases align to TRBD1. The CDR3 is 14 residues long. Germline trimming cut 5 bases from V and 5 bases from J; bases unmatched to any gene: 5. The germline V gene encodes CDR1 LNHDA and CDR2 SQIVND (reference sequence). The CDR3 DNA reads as TGTGCCAGTAGTGCGACAGGGGGCTGGGAGACCCAGTACTTC. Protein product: CASSATGGWETQYF.

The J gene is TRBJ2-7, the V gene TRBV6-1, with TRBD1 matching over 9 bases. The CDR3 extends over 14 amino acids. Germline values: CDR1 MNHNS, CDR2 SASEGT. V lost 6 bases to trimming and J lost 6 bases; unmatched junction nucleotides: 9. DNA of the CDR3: TGTGCCAGCAGCGTCCGGGACAGGGAGGGCGAGCAGTACTTC. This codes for CASSVRDREGEQYF.

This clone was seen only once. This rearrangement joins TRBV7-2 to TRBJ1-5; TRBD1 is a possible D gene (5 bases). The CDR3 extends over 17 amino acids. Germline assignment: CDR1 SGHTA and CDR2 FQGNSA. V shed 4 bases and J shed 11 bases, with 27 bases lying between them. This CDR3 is CASSSSGRGAWGSAQHF. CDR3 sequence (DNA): TGTGCCAGCAGCTCCTCGGGTCGTGGGGCTTGGGGCTCGGCCCAGCATTTT.

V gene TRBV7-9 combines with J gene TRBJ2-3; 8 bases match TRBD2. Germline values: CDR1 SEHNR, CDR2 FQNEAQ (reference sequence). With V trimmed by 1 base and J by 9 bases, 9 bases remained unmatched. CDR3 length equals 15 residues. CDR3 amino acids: CASSLVAGTSSTQYF. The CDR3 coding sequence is TGTGCCAGCAGCTTAGTGGCAGGGACTAGTTCCACGCAGTATTTT.